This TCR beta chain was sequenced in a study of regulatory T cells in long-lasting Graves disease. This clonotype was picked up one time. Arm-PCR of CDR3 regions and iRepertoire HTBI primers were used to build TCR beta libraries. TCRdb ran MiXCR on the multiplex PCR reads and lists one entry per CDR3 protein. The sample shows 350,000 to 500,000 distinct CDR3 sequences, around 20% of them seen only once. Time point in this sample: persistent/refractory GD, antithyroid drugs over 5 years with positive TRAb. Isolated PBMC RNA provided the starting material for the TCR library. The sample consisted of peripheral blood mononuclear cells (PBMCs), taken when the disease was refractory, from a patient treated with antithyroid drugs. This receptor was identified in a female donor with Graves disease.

The CDR3 protein is CASSVEIAGVNEQFF. DNA for the CDR3: TGTGCCAGCAGCGTAGAAATAGCGGGAGTCAATGAGCAGTTCTTC. The rearrangement uses TRBV9 and TRBJ2-1, with 9 bases aligning to TRBD2. Unmatched junction bases numbered 4, after V lost 0 bases and J lost 6 bases. The CDR3 is 15 amino acids. CDR1 is SGDLS, CDR2 YYNGEE, per germline.